The sequence of this TCR beta chain was determined in a study of shared clonotypes between healthy human individuals. Notes on the study in general: Represented genetic and exposure-history diversity was restricted by having few donors. Relative to their counterparts shared across all four donors, non-shared clonotypes exhibited diminished generation probabilities.

Comments on this clone: Its specificity is not known.

CDR3 length: 15 amino acids. The V end was cut by 3 bases, the J end by 8 bases, with 19 bases between. Germline CDR1 and CDR2: SGHDN and FVKESK. Each replicate PCR on the sorted subsets used 200 to 250 ng DNA (around 30,000 T cell genomes). Method: immunoSEQ multiplex PCR; TCRdb's copy keeps in-frame clones and lacks some. The sample carries some 700,000 clones, 80% to 95% recorded once. This receptor was identified in a man between 18 and 29 years old in good health. Some clones in this sample may be carry-over from other donors' samples. The rearrangement links TRBV14 to TRBJ1-2, with no clear D. Sequencing was carried out using memory CD8+ T cells from PBMCs. Subset meaning: CD45RO+ cells pooled with CCR7-negative TemRA cells. CDR3 sequence (DNA): TGTGCCAGCAGCCAGTTGAGGGAGGGCCGGACCGGCTACACCTTC. This codes for CASSQLREGRTGYTF.